These T cell receptor beta chains were read from a single sample in a study of response to subunit inactivated influenza vaccine. TCRdb ran MiXCR on the RT-PCR reads and lists one entry per CDR3 protein. Of 150,000 or so distinct CDR3 sequences listed, roughly 10% were seen once; the top ten hold around 35%. Sequenced material: CD8+ T cells sorted from PBMCs, taken 23 months after vaccination. The receptor set was obtained from a man aged 50-75 years who received an inactivated influenza vaccine. CDR3s include the opening cysteine and the closing phenylalanine or tryptophan. D genes are given only for firm matches. Rows give clone size only sometimes, using once, few, many, or a class for an expanded clone.

D gene,V gene,J gene,clone size,CDR3 protein,CDR3 DNA
.,TRBV12-3/TRBV12-4,TRBJ1-6,few,CASSSETNSPLHF,TGTGCCAGCAGTTCCGAGACAAATTCACCCCTCCACTTT
TRBD1,TRBV29-1,TRBJ1-3,.,CSVDPGGHSGNTIYF,TGCAGCGTTGATCCAGGGGGCCACTCTGGAAACACCATATATTTT
TRBD2,TRBV4-1,TRBJ2-1,.,CASSQDLAGGLNEQFF,TGCGCCAGCAGCCAAGATCTAGCGGGGGGTCTAAATGAGCAGTTCTTC
TRBD1,TRBV10-3,TRBJ1-1,few,CAISEFVDRPNTEAFF,TGTGCCATCAGTGAGTTCGTGGACAGGCCGAACACTGAAGCTTTCTTT
TRBD2,TRBV20-1,TRBJ2-3,few,CSARGTSEGPDTQYF,TGCAGTGCTAGAGGGACTAGCGAGGGCCCAGATACGCAGTATTTT
TRBD2,TRBV12-3/TRBV12-4,TRBJ2-7,.,CASSLFRGGYEQYF,TGTGCCAGCAGTTTGTTCCGGGGGGGCTACGAGCAGTACTTC
.,TRBV6-1,TRBJ2-3,.,CASRPADPADTQYF,TGTGCCAGCCGACCCGCGGACCCAGCTGATACGCAGTATTTT
TRBD2,TRBV20-1,TRBJ2-1,many,CSAYLAGGPYNEQFF,TGCAGTGCTTACCTAGCGGGAGGCCCCTACAATGAGCAGTTCTTC
TRBD1,TRBV27,TRBJ1-4,.,CASSWTGGLEKLFF,TGTGCCAGCAGTTGGACAGGGGGTCTTGAAAAACTGTTTTTT
.,TRBV2,TRBJ2-3,many,CASSEWGSTDTQYF,TGTGCCAGCAGTGAATGGGGGAGCACAGATACGCAGTATTTT
TRBD2,TRBV3-1,TRBJ2-1,few,CASSQFSGLDNEQFF,TGTGCCAGCAGCCAATTCTCGGGACTAGACAATGAGCAGTTCTTC